The 32 T cell receptor beta chains in this list originate from one sample, sequenced in a study of control samples from healthy donors and cancer patients (dated by TCRdb to the early 2020s). The library relied on the immunoSEQ multiplex PCR assay. This is the immuneACCESS table as TCRdb keeps it, with only in-frame sequences that have V and J called. A part of the clones is gone; compared with another copy, unresolved V genes explain less than half, and the rest is unexplained. This sample lists approximately 110,000 clones; roughly 92% were detected once. Approximately 8% of the sample is in the top ten clones. The sample was blood. These receptors all stem from a woman between 18 and 29 years old in good health.

The chain is built from TRBV27 and TRBJ1-2; the D gene is possibly TRBD1 (6 bases). Trimming removed 7 bases from V and 4 bases from J, with 25 bases in between. The CDR3 length is 17 residues. Germline V gene data show CDR1 as MNHEY and CDR2 as SMNVEV (reference sequence). In DNA, the CDR3 is TGTGCCAGCAAGCTTCGGACAGACGCCGCATCTCTCTATGGCTACACCTTC. Translating gives CASKLRTDAASLYGYTF.

J is TRBJ2-1 and V is TRBV20-1, with 9 bases identical to TRBD2. Germline CDR1 and CDR2: DFQATT and SNEGSKA (reference sequence). V lost 3 bases and J lost 7; bases outside the gene matches: 10. CDR3 length: 15 residues. CDR3 protein: CSASDGLAGINEQFF. The CDR3 DNA reads as TGCAGTGCTAGTGATGGGCTAGCGGGGATTAATGAGCAGTTCTTC.

The rearrangement uses TRBV13 and TRBJ2-7, with TRBD1 identical over 7 bases. V shed 0 bases, J shed 5 bases, and the junction held 1 base outside the gene matches. The germline gives CDR1 PRHDT, CDR2 FYEKMQ (reference sequence). CDR3 length equals 13 residues. DNA of the CDR3: TGTGCCAGCAGCTTAGGACAGGGGCACGAGCAGTACTTC. It translates to CASSLGQGHEQYF.

V and J are TRBV10-2 and TRBJ1-5; D remains ambiguous. V was shortened by 3 bases and J by 6 bases, with 12 bases between the two germline ends. The CDR3 is made up of 14 amino acids. The germline gives CDR1 WSHSY, CDR2 SAAADI. CDR3 residues: CASSEYSVSQPQHF. CDR3 DNA sequence: TGCGCCAGCAGTGAATATAGCGTTTCTCAGCCCCAGCATTTT.

V is TRBV3-1 (or the pseudogene TRBV3-2) and J is TRBJ2-7; the match to TRBD1 covers 10 bases. The germline gives CDR1 LGHDT, CDR2 YNNKEL (reference sequence). J was trimmed by 4 bases and V by 4 bases; bases with no gene match: 1. The CDR3 runs to 13 residues. The DNA of the CDR3 is TGTGCCAGCAGCCCGGGACAGGGGTACGAGCAGTACTTC. Amino acid sequence: CASSPGQGYEQYF.

This chain uses TRBV7-3 with TRBJ2-2; D unresolved. This CDR3 region has 15 residues. Germline CDR1 and CDR2: SGHTA and FQGTGA. The V end lost 1 base, the J end lost 5 bases, and 11 bases lay between the germline ends. CDR3 residues: CASSLINPGTGELFF. CDR3 sequence (DNA): TGTGCCAGCAGCTTAATCAACCCTGGAACCGGGGAGCTGTTTTTT. Drawing the rest from reference TRBV7-3 and TRBJ2-2, the complete variable domain is GAGVSQTPSNKVTEKGKYVELRCDPISGHTALYWYRQSLGQGPEFLIYFQGTGAADDSGLPNDRFFAVRPEGSVSTLKIQRTERGDSAVYLCASSLINPGTGELFFGEGSRLTVL.

The chain links TRBV6-2 or TRBV6-3 to TRBJ1-2, with TRBD1 matching over 7 bases. V shed 4 bases, J shed 0 bases, and the junction held 5 bases outside the gene matches. Germline V lookup: CDR1 MNHEY, CDR2 SVGEGT. The CDR3 contains 15 residues. The CDR3 bases are TGTGCCAGCAGTTCGGTGGGACAGTCTAACTATGGCTACACCTTC. Protein: CASSSVGQSNYGYTF.

CDR3 region: CATETRQDPGQYF. CDR3 DNA: TGTGCCACCGAAACACGACAGGACCCGGGGCAGTATTTT. J is TRBJ2-3 and V is TRBV10-3, with D possibly TRBD1 on 6 matching bases. This CDR3 is 13 amino acids long. The germline V and J ends were trimmed by 10 bases and 11 bases, with 22 bases remaining between them. Germline V lookup: CDR1 ENHRY, CDR2 SYGVKD.

The gene calls are TRBV5-1 and TRBJ2-1; 10 bases fit TRBD2. The CDR3 is 14 residues long. CDR1 is SGHRS, CDR2 YFSETQ, per germline. J lost 9 bases, V lost 5 bases, and 8 bases had no gene match. This CDR3 is CASRPVAGGVEQFF. CDR3 in DNA: TGCGCCAGCAGGCCAGTAGCGGGAGGAGTTGAGCAGTTCTTC.

This rearrangement joins TRBV6-4 to TRBJ2-7; TRBD1 aligns across 9 bases. This CDR3 has 19 amino acids. J was trimmed by 3 bases and V by 4 bases; bases with no gene match: 19. Germline V gives CDR1 MRHNA, CDR2 SNTAGT. The CDR3 loop is CASSACFFPQGAFRYEQYF. The CDR3, as DNA: TGTGCCAGCAGTGCCTGTTTCTTTCCACAGGGGGCCTTCCGCTACGAGCAGTACTTC.

The chain recombines TRBV27 with TRBJ2-6; TRBD1 matches at 10 bases. The ends lost 6 bases at V and 1 base at J; junction bases unmatched: 9. The germline V gene encodes CDR1 MNHEY and CDR2 SMNVEV (reference sequence). The CDR3 sequence is 18 residues long. CDR3 bases: TGTGCCAGCAGGCCGACAGGGGGCCCTGGTTCTGGGGCCAACGTCCTGACTTTC. Translation: CASRPTGGPGSGANVLTF.

The chain links TRBV29-1 to TRBJ2-1, with D possibly being TRBD1 or TRBD2 (5 bases each). The CDR3 is 12 amino acids. The V gene lost 4 bases and the J gene lost 10 bases, with 14 bases spanning the gap. Germline lookup yields CDR1 SQVTM and CDR2 ANQGSEA. CDR3 amino acids: CSVAGTIGEQFF. The DNA of the CDR3 is TGCAGCGTTGCTGGGACGATCGGAGAGCAGTTCTTC.

V gene TRBV5-1 combines with J gene TRBJ1-2; TRBD1 matches 10 bases. Germline V CDR1 and CDR2: SGHRS, YFSETQ. The CDR3 covers 16 residues. Trimming took 0 bases from V and 2 from J; bases not matched to a gene: 4. CDR3 residues: CASSLGDRGLNYGYTF. CDR3 bases: TGCGCCAGCAGCTTGGGGGACAGGGGCTTAAACTATGGCTACACCTTC.

This chain's CDR3 is CASSLEGTGRYTF. In DNA, the CDR3 is TGTGCCAGCAGTTTAGAAGGGACAGGGAGGTACACCTTC. V gene TRBV27 combines with J gene TRBJ1-2, with 9 bases matching TRBD1. The CDR3 covers 13 residues. CDR1 MNHEY and CDR2 SMNVEV come from the germline V gene (reference sequence). Trimming removed 2 bases from V and 11 bases from J; junction bases left unmatched: 6.

V gene TRBV28 combines with J gene TRBJ2-1; tentatively, D is TRBD1 (5 bases). Germline V gives CDR1 MDHEN, CDR2 SYDVKM. This CDR3 has 14 residues. V lost 5 bases and J lost 7, with 15 bases in between. CDR3 sequence: CASSGHIQANEQFF. Here the CDR3 DNA reads TGTGCCAGCAGTGGACATATCCAGGCTAATGAGCAGTTCTTC.

This chain joins TRBV4-1 and TRBJ1-2, with D hard to call. V lost 1 base to trimming and J lost 4 bases, with 10 bases between them. The CDR3 totals 14 residues. Germline-derived CDR1 and CDR2 are MGHRA and YSYEKL. DNA for the CDR3: TGCGCCAGCAGCCAAGTCACAACAGTCTATGGCTACACCTTC. Its translation: CASSQVTTVYGYTF.

The chain joins TRBV11-2 to TRBJ1-3, with D maybe TRBD1 (5 bases). The V end was cut by 4 bases, the J end by 4 bases, with 20 bases between. Looked up from germline, CDR1 is SGHAT and CDR2 is FQNNGV. The CDR3 spans 17 residues. This CDR3 reads CASSSYLTGRGGNTIYF. DNA for the CDR3: TGTGCCAGCAGCTCGTACCTCACAGGCCGGGGGGGAAACACCATATATTTT. Supplemented by reference TRBV11-2 and TRBJ1-3, the full variable domain reads EAGVAQSPRYKIIEKRQSVAFWCNPISGHATLYWYQQILGQGPKLLIQFQNNGVVDDSQLPKDRFSAERLKGVDSTLKIQPAKLEDSAVYLCASSSYLTGRGGNTIYFGEGSWLTVV.

This clone appeared a single time. The V and J genes are TRBV11-2 and TRBJ2-2; no firm D call. Germline V gives CDR1 SGHAT, CDR2 FQNNGV. The ends were cut back, 1 base at V and 6 bases at J, with 12 bases in the middle. CDR3 length: 15 amino acids. The CDR3 DNA sequence: TGTGCCAGCAGCTTAGCTAGTCGGTGGTCCGGGGAGCTGTTTTTT. This codes for CASSLASRWSGELFF.

This clone occurred once. This chain connects TRBV2 to TRBJ2-1, with D maybe TRBD1 (6 bases). The V end was cut by 6 bases, the J end by 3 bases, with 15 bases between. This CDR3 spans 15 amino acids. The germline gives CDR1 SNHLY, CDR2 FYNNEI. CDR3 DNA sequence: TGTGCCAGCAGGAACAGGGCGCTCGACTACAATGAGCAGTTCTTC. Residues: CASRNRALDYNEQFF. Full variable domain (rest looked up from reference TRBV2 and TRBJ2-1): EPEVTQTPSHQVTQMGQEVILRCVPISNHLYFYWYRQILGQKVEFLVSFYNNEISEKSEIFDDQFSVERPDGSNFTLKIRSTKLEDSAMYFCASRNRALDYNEQFFGPGTRLTVL.

This clone was seen once. The chain carries TRBV18 and TRBJ1-1; no definite D call. V gave up 3 bases and J gave up 0 bases, with 5 bases separating them. This CDR3 has 13 amino acids. Germline CDR1 and CDR2: KGHSH and LQKENI. The CDR3 region is CASSPPMNTEAFF. DNA of the CDR3: TGTGCCAGCTCACCCCCAATGAACACTGAAGCTTTCTTT.

This chain joins TRBV7-9 and TRBJ2-6; D tentatively reads TRBD1 or TRBD2 (5 bases each). The ends were cut back, 3 bases at V and 0 bases at J, with 12 bases in the middle. Germline values: CDR1 SEHNR, CDR2 FQNEAQ (reference sequence). The CDR3 has 17 residues. DNA for the CDR3: TGTGCCAGCAGCTTGGGACCGGTTCTCTCTGGGGCCAACGTCCTGACTTTC. Its translation is CASSLGPVLSGANVLTF.

This chain uses TRBV20-1 with TRBJ1-1, with 7 bases identical to TRBD1. The V gene's germline CDR1 is DFQATT and CDR2 SNEGSKA (reference sequence). The V gene end was trimmed by 3 bases and the J gene end by 6 bases; junction bases not matched to a gene: 4. CDR3 length: 12 residues. CDR3 residues: CSASRGLPEAFF. As DNA, the CDR3 is TGCAGTGCTAGTAGGGGGCTTCCTGAAGCTTTCTTT.

This rearrangement joins TRBV6-1 to TRBJ1-2; 10 nucleotides agree with TRBD1. V shed 3 bases and J 2 bases; nucleotides not matched to a gene: 0. This CDR3 contains 14 residues. Germline CDR1 MNHNS, CDR2 SASEGT. The CDR3 loop reads CASSEGQGNYGYTF. Written as DNA, the CDR3 is TGTGCCAGCAGTGAGGGACAGGGGAACTATGGCTACACCTTC.

The V and J genes are TRBV4-3 and TRBJ2-1; D possibly matches TRBD1 or TRBD2 (5 bases each). The CDR3 length is 14 residues. V was clipped by 4 bases and J by 13 bases, with 20 bases between them. Germline assignment: CDR1 LGHNA and CDR2 YSLEER. The CDR3 here is CASSPWWYGDGQFF. In DNA, the CDR3 is TGCGCCAGCAGCCCTTGGTGGTACGGGGACGGACAGTTCTTC.

The chain uses TRBV6-6 and TRBJ2-5; 8 positions agree with TRBD1. With V trimmed by 10 bases and J by 4 bases, 8 bases remained unmatched. The germline gives CDR1 MNHNY, CDR2 SVGAGI (reference sequence). The CDR3 contains 13 residues. The CDR3 spells CATTQGGGETQYF. CDR3 nucleotides: TGTGCCACCACACAGGGGGGCGGAGAGACCCAGTACTTC.

This chain joins TRBV20-1 and TRBJ2-1; the D gene is possibly TRBD1 (7 bases). The CDR3 consists of 14 residues. Per germline, CDR1 DFQATT and CDR2 SNEGSKA (reference sequence). Trimming pared 3 bases from V and 4 bases from J, leaving 13 bases between. CDR3 DNA sequence: TGCAGTGCTAGTCAGGGGGGTGGTTACAATGAGCAGTTCTTC. Residues: CSASQGGGYNEQFF.

The gene calls are TRBV7-3 and TRBJ1-2; no clear D. The CDR3 loop spans 12 amino acids. V shed 11 bases and J shed 4 bases, with 14 bases lying between them. From germline, CDR1 is SGHTA and CDR2 FQGTGA. CDR3 DNA sequence: TGTGCCTGTCCACTAGGCGTCTATGGCTACACCTTC. This gives the protein CACPLGVYGYTF.

The chain couples TRBV18 to TRBJ1-3; unclear D gene. Trimming took 3 bases from V and 0 from J, leaving 9 bases between them. Germline values: CDR1 KGHSH, CDR2 LQKENI. This CDR3 is 15 amino acids long. The CDR3 region has the DNA TGTGCCAGCTCACCCGGCGTGAGCTCTGGAAACACCATATATTTT. Its translation is CASSPGVSSGNTIYF.

The chain uses TRBV7-9 and TRBJ1-1; D remains ambiguous. The germline V and J ends were trimmed by 3 bases and 1 base, with 3 bases remaining between them. Germline loops: CDR1 SEHNR, CDR2 FQNEAQ (reference sequence). The CDR3 sequence is 12 residues long. CDR3 in amino acids: CASSLWNTEAFF. The CDR3 DNA reads TGTGCCAGCAGCTTGTGGAACACTGAAGCTTTCTTT.

The chain has TRBV19 and TRBJ2-7; 7 bases line up with TRBD2. The CDR3 contains 17 residues. The germline V gene encodes CDR1 LNHDA and CDR2 SQIVND (reference sequence). The V gene end was trimmed by 4 bases and the J gene end by 3 bases; junction bases not matched to a gene: 15. CDR3 DNA: TGTGCCAGTAGTAGCCTCTATCGGACTAGTGGAGACTACGAGCAGTACTTC. Protein: CASSSLYRTSGDYEQYF.

The chain uses TRBV5-6 and TRBJ1-2; D is perhaps TRBD1 (5 bases). Per germline, CDR1 SGHDT and CDR2 YYEEEE. This CDR3 region has 14 residues. Trimming pared 7 bases from V and 6 bases from J, leaving 19 bases between. CDR3 DNA sequence: TGTGCCAGCCGCGCTTCGGGGGAAAAGGATGGCTACACCTTC. Its protein is CASRASGEKDGYTF. Drawing the rest from reference TRBV5-6 and TRBJ1-2, the complete variable domain is DAGVTQSPTHLIKTRGQQVTLRCSPKSGHDTVSWYQQALGQGPQFIFQYYEEEERQRGNFPDRFSGHQFPNYSSELNVNALLLGDSALYLCASRASGEKDGYTFGSGTRLTVV.

The chain has TRBV29-1 and TRBJ1-4; 11 bases match TRBD1. Germline trimming cut 3 bases from V and 7 bases from J; bases unmatched to any gene: 4. The CDR3 has 14 amino acids. CDR1 is SQVTM and CDR2 is ANQGSEA in the germline V gene. CDR3 residues: CSVEDRGLSEKLFF. The CDR3 DNA follows: TGCAGCGTTGAGGACAGGGGGCTTAGTGAAAAACTGTTTTTT. Together with reference TRBV29-1 and TRBJ1-4, the CDR3 gives the full variable domain: SAVISQKPSRDICQRGTSLTIQCQVDSQVTMMFWYRQQPGQSLTLIATANQGSEATYESGFVIDKFPISRPNLTFSTLTVSNMSPEDSSIYLCSVEDRGLSEKLFFGSGTQLSVL.